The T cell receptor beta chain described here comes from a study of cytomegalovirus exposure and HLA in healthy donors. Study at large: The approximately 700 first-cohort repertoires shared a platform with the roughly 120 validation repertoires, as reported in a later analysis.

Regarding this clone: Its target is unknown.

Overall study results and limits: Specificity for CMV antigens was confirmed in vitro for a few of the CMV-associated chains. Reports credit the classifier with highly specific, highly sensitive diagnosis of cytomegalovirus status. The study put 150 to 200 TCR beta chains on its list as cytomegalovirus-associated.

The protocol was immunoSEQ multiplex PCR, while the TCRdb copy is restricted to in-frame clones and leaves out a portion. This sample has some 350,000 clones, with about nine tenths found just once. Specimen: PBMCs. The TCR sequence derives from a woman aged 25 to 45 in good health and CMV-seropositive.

CDR3 sequence reads: CASSPSRGANDEQYF. The DNA of the CDR3 is TGTGCCAGTAGTCCCTCCCGGGGGGCGAACGACGAGCAGTACTTC. The chain combines TRBV19 with TRBJ2-7, with D possibly TRBD2 on 7 matching bases. Germline assignment: CDR1 LNHDA and CDR2 SQIVND (reference sequence). With 5 bases removed from V and 5 bases from J, the gap between germline ends came to 19 bases. There are 15 residues in the CDR3.